These 3 T cell receptor beta chains originate from one sample sequenced in a study of cytomegalovirus exposure and HLA in healthy donors (dated by TCRdb to 2016 to 2017). The library was prepared using the immunoSEQ multiplex PCR assay. A mixture of 60 forward primers for TCR Vbeta segments and 13 reverse primers for TCR Jbeta segments was used in the multiplex PCR. TCRdb stores this immuneACCESS table with in-frame sequences only. Part of the clones is absent; in the studies checked, under half of the shortfall reflects unresolved V genes, and no reason is known for the rest. The table for this sample shows about 88,000 clones. Approximately 6% of the sample is taken by the ten largest. Sequencing was performed on PBMCs. These receptors all stem from a girl aged 5-17 years in good health and CMV-seropositive.

The chain carries TRBV27 and TRBJ2-5, with D perhaps TRBD2 (6 bases). The CDR3 consists of 11 residues. Germline CDR1 reads MNHEY; CDR2 reads SMNVEV (reference sequence). V was shortened by 4 bases and J by 11 bases, with 11 bases between the two germline ends. The CDR3 loop is CASSYGREQYF. CDR3 sequence (DNA): TGTGCCAGCAGTTACGGCCGGGAGCAGTACTTC.

The CDR3 coding sequence is TGTGCCAGCAGTTGGCCGGGAGACGAACGCCCCCAGCATTTT. Its translation: CASSWPGDERPQHF. V gene TRBV28 combines with J gene TRBJ1-5; D is undetermined. V lost 4 bases and J lost 10, with 17 bases in between. Germline lookup yields CDR1 MDHEN and CDR2 SYDVKM. The length of the CDR3 is 14 residues.

The rearrangement joins TRBV4-1 to TRBJ1-2, with D maybe TRBD1 (6 bases). The CDR3 is 13 amino acids. The germline V gene encodes CDR1 MGHRA and CDR2 YSYEKL. V was cut by 4 bases and J by 1 base, with 7 bases left in between. CDR3 DNA sequence: TGCGCCAGCAGCCTGGGACATAACTATGGCTACACCTTC. It specifies CASSLGHNYGYTF.